This T cell receptor (beta chain) was found in a study of CXCR3-negative and CXCR3-positive naive CD8 T cells. Overall study context: With about 1.5 +/- 0.3 million reads per library, the TRB reads numbered some 150 million in total.

This clonotype ranks as medium-sized in terms of frequency. The CDR3 is 11 residues long. Germline CDR1 and CDR2: SGHVS and FQNEAQ. Within the CD8+ T cell compartment, naive cells were CD45RO-CCR7+CD27+CD95-. Libraries were UMI-labeled 5' RACE TRB cDNA. Using the 5' RACE reads, TCRdb records one entry per CDR3 protein without DNA. The sample holds 8,500 to 10,000 distinct CDR3 sequences. Sequencing was performed on naive CXCR3- CD8+ T cells from blood. The subset was: CD45RO-CCR7+CD27+CD95- naive CD8+ T cells lacking CXCR3 (TNR3-). The chain uses TRBV7-8 and TRBJ1-2. This clonotype was obtained from a human donor in good health. Some clones in this sample may be carry-over from other donors' samples. The CDR3 sequence is CATREGSGYTF.